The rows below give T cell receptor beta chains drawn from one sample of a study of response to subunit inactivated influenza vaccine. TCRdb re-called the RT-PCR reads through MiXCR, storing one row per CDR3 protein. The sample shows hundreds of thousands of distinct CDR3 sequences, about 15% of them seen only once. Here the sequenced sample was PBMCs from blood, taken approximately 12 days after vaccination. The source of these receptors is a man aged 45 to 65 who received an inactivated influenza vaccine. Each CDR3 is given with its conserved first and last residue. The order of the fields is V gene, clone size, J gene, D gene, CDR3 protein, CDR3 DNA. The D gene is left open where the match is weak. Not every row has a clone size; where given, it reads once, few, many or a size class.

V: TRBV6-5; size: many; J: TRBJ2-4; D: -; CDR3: CASSSGRSIQYF; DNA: TGTGCCAGCAGTTCAGGGAGGTCCATTCAGTACTTC
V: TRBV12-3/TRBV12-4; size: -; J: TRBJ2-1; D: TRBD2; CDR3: CASSLDPGGGNEQFF; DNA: TGTGCCAGCAGTTTAGACCCTGGGGGGGGGAATGAGCAGTTCTTC
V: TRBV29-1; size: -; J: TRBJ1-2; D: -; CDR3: CSVGTRMAHYGYTF; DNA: TGCAGCGTTGGGACTAGAATGGCCCACTATGGCTACACCTTC
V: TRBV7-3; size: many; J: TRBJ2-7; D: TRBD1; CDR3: CASSQGQSYEQYF; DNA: TGTGCCAGCAGCCAGGGACAGTCCTACGAGCAGTACTTC
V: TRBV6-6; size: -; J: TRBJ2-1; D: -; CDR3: CASLEASYNEQFF; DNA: TGTGCCAGCTTGGAAGCCTCCTACAATGAGCAGTTCTTC
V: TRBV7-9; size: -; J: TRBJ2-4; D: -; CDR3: CASSLASGLGDIQYF; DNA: TGTGCCAGCAGCTTAGCCTCAGGGCTTGGGGACATTCAGTACTTC
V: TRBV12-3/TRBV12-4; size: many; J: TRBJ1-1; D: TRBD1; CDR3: CASSPRTGGTEAFF; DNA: TGTGCCAGCAGTCCAAGGACAGGGGGGACTGAAGCTTTCTTT
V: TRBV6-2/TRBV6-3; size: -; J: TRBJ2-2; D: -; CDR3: CASSFQGNSGELFF; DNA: TGTGCCAGCAGTTTTCAGGGAAACTCCGGGGAGCTGTTTTTT
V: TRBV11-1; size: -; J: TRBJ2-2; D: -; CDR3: CASSPGDIYTGELFF; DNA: TGTGCCAGCAGCCCGGGGGACATCTACACCGGGGAGCTGTTTTTT
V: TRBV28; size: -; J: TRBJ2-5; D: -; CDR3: CASMKEVTQYF; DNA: TGTGCCAGCATGAAGGAGGTGACCCAGTACTTC
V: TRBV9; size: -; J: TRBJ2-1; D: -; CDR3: CASSAALAPSYNEQFF; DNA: TGTGCCAGCAGCGCCGCTCTAGCGCCCTCCTACAATGAGCAGTTCTTC
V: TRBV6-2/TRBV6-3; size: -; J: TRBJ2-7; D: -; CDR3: CASTGQPRILGEQYF; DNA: TGTGCCAGCACCGGACAGCCCCGGATCTTAGGCGAGCAGTACTTC
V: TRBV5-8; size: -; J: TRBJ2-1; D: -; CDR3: CASSFVKVQFF; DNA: TGTGCCAGCAGCTTCGTGAAAGTGCAGTTCTTC
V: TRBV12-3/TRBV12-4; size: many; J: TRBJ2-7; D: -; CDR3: CASTPGRTYEQYF; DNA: TGTGCCAGCACCCCCGGACGGACCTACGAGCAGTACTTC
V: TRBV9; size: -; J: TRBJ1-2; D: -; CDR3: CASSVAGYYTF; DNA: TGTGCCAGCAGCGTAGCCGGTTACTACACCTTC
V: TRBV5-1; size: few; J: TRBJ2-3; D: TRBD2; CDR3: CASSPRGLAGTDTQYF; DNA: TGCGCCAGCAGCCCCCGCGGACTAGCGGGGACAGATACGCAGTATTTT
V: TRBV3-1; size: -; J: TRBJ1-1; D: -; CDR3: CASSQDVLVTEAFF; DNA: TGTGCCAGCAGCCAAGATGTGCTGGTCACTGAAGCTTTCTTT
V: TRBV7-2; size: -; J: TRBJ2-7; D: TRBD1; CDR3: CASSSPGTAPSYEQYF; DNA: TGTGCCAGCAGCTCCCCTGGGACAGCTCCTTCCTACGAGCAGTACTTC
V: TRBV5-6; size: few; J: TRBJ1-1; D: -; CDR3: CASSLFGQGYAEAFF; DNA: TGTGCCAGCAGCTTGTTTGGGCAGGGGTACGCTGAAGCTTTCTTT
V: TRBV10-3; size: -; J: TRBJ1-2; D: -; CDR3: CAISVGGADGILGGYTF; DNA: TGTGCCATCAGTGTCGGGGGGGCAGACGGAATTTTAGGTGGCTACACCTTC
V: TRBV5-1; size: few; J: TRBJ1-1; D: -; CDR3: CASSPLRPRGTEAFF; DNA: TGCGCCAGCAGCCCACTTCGTCCCAGGGGAACTGAAGCTTTCTTT
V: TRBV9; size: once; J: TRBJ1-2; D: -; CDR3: CASSVAGRTLDGYTF; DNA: TGTGCCAGCAGCGTAGCCGGCAGAACCTTAGACGGCTACACCTTC
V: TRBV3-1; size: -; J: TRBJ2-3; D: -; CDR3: CASSGAVNSTDTQYF; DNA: TGTGCCAGCAGCGGAGCGGTTAATAGCACAGATACGCAGTATTTT
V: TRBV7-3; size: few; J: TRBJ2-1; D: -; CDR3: CASSLTGDSSYNEQFF; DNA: TGTGCCAGCAGCTTAACGGGGGATAGCTCCTACAATGAGCAGTTCTTC
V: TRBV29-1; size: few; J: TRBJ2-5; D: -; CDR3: CSVAPETQYF; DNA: TGCAGCGTGGCCCCAGAGACCCAGTACTTC
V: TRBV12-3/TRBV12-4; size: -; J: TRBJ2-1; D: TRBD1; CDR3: CASSLDTGAHYEQFF; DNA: TGTGCCAGCAGTTTGGACACAGGGGCTCACTACGAGCAGTTCTTC
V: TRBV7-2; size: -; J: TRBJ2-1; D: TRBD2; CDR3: CASSLGGGQSYNEQFF; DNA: TGTGCCAGCAGCTTAGGCGGGGGGCAGTCCTACAATGAGCAGTTCTTC
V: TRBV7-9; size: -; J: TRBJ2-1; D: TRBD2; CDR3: CASSFVGTSGTYNEQFF; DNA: TGTGCCAGCAGCTTCGTCGGGACTAGCGGAACATACAATGAGCAGTTCTTC
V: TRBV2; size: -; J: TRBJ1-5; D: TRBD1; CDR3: CASRVQGAGHQPQHF; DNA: TGTGCCAGCAGAGTTCAGGGGGCAGGGCATCAGCCCCAGCATTTT
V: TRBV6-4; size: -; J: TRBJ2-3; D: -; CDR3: CASSPVGAGGTQYF; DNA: TGTGCCAGCAGTCCCGTGGGGGCAGGAGGTACGCAGTATTTT
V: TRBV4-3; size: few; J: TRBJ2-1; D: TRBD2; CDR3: CASSQDGLAGVLSSYNEQFF; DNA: TGCGCCAGCAGCCAAGACGGACTAGCGGGGGTTCTTAGCTCCTACAATGAGCAGTTCTTC
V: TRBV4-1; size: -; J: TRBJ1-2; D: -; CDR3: CASVGFGGDPIYGYTF; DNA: TGCGCCAGTGTCGGTTTCGGGGGAGATCCCATCTATGGCTACACCTTC
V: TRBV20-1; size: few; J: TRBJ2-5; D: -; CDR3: CSATEGGQETQYF; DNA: TGCAGTGCGACGGAAGGGGGTCAAGAGACCCAGTACTTC
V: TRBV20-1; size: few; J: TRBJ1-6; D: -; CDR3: CSARARDTHNSPLHF; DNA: TGCAGTGCTAGGGCGAGGGACACGCATAATTCACCCCTCCACTTT
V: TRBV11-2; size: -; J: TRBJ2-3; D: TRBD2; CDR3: CASSFKEPSGRRTDTQYF; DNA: TGTGCCAGCAGCTTTAAAGAGCCTAGCGGGAGGCGCACAGATACGCAGTATTTT
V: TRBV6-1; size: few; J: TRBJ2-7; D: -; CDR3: CASTIQGGGPYEQYF; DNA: TGTGCCAGCACCATCCAGGGTGGGGGACCCTACGAGCAGTACTTC
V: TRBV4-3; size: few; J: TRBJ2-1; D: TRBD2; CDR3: CASSQDRASGSYNEQFF; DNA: TGCGCCAGCAGCCAAGATAGGGCTAGCGGGTCGTACAATGAGCAGTTCTTC
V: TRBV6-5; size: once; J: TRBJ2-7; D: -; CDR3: CASSYVGDRAYEQYF; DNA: TGTGCCAGCAGTTATGTGGGTGACAGAGCCTACGAGCAGTACTTC
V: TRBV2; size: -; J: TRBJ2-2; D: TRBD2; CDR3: CASSWTSDGTGELFF; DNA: TGTGCCAGCAGTTGGACTAGCGATGGCACCGGGGAGCTGTTTTTT
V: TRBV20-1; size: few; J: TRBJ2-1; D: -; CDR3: CSAIPRRSYNEQFF; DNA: TGCAGTGCAATCCCGAGGCGCTCCTACAATGAGCAGTTCTTC
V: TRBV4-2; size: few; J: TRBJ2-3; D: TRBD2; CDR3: CASSQGLGGGALSTDTQYF; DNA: TGTGCCAGCAGCCAAGGCCTGGGCGGGGGGGCCTTAAGCACAGATACGCAGTATTTT